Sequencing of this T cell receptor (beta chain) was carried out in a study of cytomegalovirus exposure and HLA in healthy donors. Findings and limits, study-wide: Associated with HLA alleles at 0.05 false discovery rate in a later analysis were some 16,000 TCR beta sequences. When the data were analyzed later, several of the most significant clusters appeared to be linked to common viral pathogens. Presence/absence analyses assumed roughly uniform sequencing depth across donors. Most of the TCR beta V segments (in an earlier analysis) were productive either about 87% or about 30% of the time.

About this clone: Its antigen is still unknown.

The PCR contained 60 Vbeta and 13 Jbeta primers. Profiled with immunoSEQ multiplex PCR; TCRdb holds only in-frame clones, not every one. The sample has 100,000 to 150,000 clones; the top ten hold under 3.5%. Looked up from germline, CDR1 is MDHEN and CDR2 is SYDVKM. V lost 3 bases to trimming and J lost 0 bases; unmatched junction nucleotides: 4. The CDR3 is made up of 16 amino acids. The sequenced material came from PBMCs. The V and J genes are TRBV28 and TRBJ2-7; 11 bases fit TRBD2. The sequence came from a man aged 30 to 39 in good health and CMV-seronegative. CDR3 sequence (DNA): TGTGCCAGCAGTTTCCCGACTAGCGGGGACTCCTACGAGCAGTACTTC. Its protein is CASSFPTSGDSYEQYF.